The clone carrying this T cell receptor (beta chain) was counted once. Its antigen is unidentified. The entry originates in a study of T cell responses to AZD1222 COVID-19 vaccine. Overall study context: The analysis combined second doses at about 4 or about 12 weeks.

General observations from the study: Females made up more of the donors, who were largely white British, and clonal diversity may have come out too low.

The repertoire was sequenced with immunoSEQ multiplex PCR; TCRdb's copy has only in-frame clones and lacks some. The sample includes 130,000 or so clones, around 84% seen only once; the top ten take roughly an eighth. Trimming cost V 4 bases and J 2 bases, with 12 bases left between them. This CDR3 comprises 15 residues. CDR1 SGHVS and CDR2 FNYEAQ come from the germline V gene. The receptor was isolated from an adult in good health. This rearrangement joins TRBV7-6 to TRBJ2-1, with a possible D match to TRBD1 (6 bases). Here the sequenced sample was peripheral blood, taken on day 0 of AZD1222 vaccination. Here the CDR3 reads CASSSRRTAYNEQFF. The CDR3 DNA is TGTGCCAGCAGCTCTAGAAGGACAGCCTACAATGAGCAGTTCTTC.